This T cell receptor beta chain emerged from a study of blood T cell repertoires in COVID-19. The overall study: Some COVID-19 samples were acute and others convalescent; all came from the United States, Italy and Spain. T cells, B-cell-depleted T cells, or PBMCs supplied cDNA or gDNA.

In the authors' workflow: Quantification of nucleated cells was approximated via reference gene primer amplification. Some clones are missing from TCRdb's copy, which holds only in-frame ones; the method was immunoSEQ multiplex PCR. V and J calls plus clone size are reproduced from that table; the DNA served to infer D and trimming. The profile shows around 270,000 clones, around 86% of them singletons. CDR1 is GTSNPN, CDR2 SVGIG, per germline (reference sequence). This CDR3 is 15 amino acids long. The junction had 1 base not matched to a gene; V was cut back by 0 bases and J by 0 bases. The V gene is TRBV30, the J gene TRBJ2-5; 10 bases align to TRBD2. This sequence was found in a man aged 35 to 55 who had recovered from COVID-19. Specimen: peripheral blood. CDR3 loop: CAWSVGLADQETQYF. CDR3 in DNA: TGTGCCTGGAGTGTAGGACTAGCGGACCAAGAGACCCAGTACTTC. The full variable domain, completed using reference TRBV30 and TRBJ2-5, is SQTIHQWPATLVQPVGSPLSLECTVEGTSNPNLYWYRQAAGRGLQLLFYSVGIGQISSEVPQNLSASRPQDRQFILSSKKLLLSDSGFYLCAWSVGLADQETQYFGPGTRLLVL.